The 32 T cell receptor beta chains below come from one sample, sequenced in a study of regulatory T cells in long-lasting Graves disease. Sample time point: newly diagnosed GD, antithyroid drugs for less than 3 months. PBMC RNA was the source of the TCR library. CDR3-region Arm-PCR and iRepertoire HTBI primers produced the TCR beta libraries. MiXCR, run by TCRdb on the multiplex PCR reads, gives a single entry per CDR3 protein. Found here are more than 450,000 distinct CDR3 sequences, around 15% of them singletons; the top ten hold 9.5% to 15%. The data were also submitted as part of a second study, on T cells in Graves' hyperthyroidism and ophthalmopathy.

The specimen comprised peripheral blood mononuclear cells (PBMCs), sampled at new diagnosis, from a patient treated with antithyroid drugs. These receptors were taken from a man aged 40-50 years with Graves disease.

In its sample, this clonotype was seen many times. The chain has TRBV2 and TRBJ2-4; D remains unclear. CDR3 length equals 19 residues. Germline CDR1 reads SNHLY; CDR2 reads FYNNEI. Deletions cut 0 bases from V and 0 bases from J, with 18 bases between. The chain's CDR3 is CASSEADTRPAGAKNIQYF. As DNA, the CDR3 is TGTGCCAGCAGTGAAGCGGATACCCGCCCGGCAGGAGCCAAAAACATTCAGTACTTC.

This clonotype was detected ten times or more. The rearrangement links TRBV24-1 to TRBJ2-2; D call uncertain. V was shortened by 7 bases and J by 2 bases, with 10 bases between the two germline ends. Germline CDR1 is KGHDR and CDR2 is SFDVKD. The CDR3 has 14 residues. CDR3 nucleotide sequence: TGTGCCACCAGCCCAACTACCAACACCGGGGAGCTGTTTTTT. Protein sequence: CATSPTTNTGELFF.

The chain carries TRBV2 and TRBJ2-5; 11 bases match TRBD2. The CDR3 is made up of 21 amino acids. CDR1 and CDR2 (germline): SNHLY, FYNNEI. V dropped 10 bases and J dropped 0; count of bases not matched to a gene: 25. The CDR3 DNA follows: TGTGCCACCAAGTCCCCTGGTTGGGGGACTAGCGGAGAGGAGTACCAAGAGACCCAGTACTTC. It encodes CATKSPGWGTSGEEYQETQYF.

This chain connects TRBV28 to TRBJ2-7; D is possibly TRBD2 (5 bases). In germline, CDR1 is MDHEN, CDR2 SYDVKM. This CDR3 has 16 amino acids. Trimming removed 5 bases from V and 6 bases from J, with 23 bases in between. CDR3 region: CASSRVSGLRESEQYF. The CDR3 nucleotides read TGTGCCAGCAGTCGGGTGAGCGGTTTGAGAGAGTCCGAGCAGTACTTC.

This clonotype has a count of ten or more. The chain carries TRBV20-1 and TRBJ2-3; 12 bases align to TRBD2. V gave up 6 bases and J gave up 4 bases; unmatched junction bases: 17. Per germline, CDR1 DFQATT and CDR2 SNEGSKA (reference sequence). This CDR3 spans 18 amino acids. The CDR3 region has the DNA TGCAGTGCAGTGAGCGCTAGCGGGAGGGCCGCAGGCGCAGATACGCAGTATTTT. It codes for CSAVSASGRAAGADTQYF.

This clonotype was counted between two and nine times. V gene TRBV3-1 combines with J gene TRBJ1-2, with D tentatively TRBD1 (5 bases). The CDR3 consists of 16 residues. V was trimmed by 0 bases and J by 4 bases, leaving 15 bases between them. Germline V gives CDR1 LGHDT, CDR2 YNNKEL (reference sequence). The CDR3 DNA follows: TGTGCCAGCAGCCAAGATAGTTGGGGGAAGGGCTATGGCTACACCTTC. Its translation is CASSQDSWGKGYGYTF.

This clonotype was counted at least ten times. The chain is built from TRBV27 and TRBJ1-1, with D perhaps matching TRBD1 (5 bases). Trimming took 3 bases from V and 1 from J, leaving 12 bases between them. The CDR3 loop spans 15 amino acids. CDR1 is MNHEY, CDR2 SMNVEV, per germline (reference sequence). The CDR3 spells CASSLWGPKNTEAFF. In DNA form, the CDR3 reads TGTGCCAGCAGTTTGTGGGGACCGAAGAACACTGAAGCTTTCTTT.

This clonotype was observed many times. The rearrangement links TRBV28 to TRBJ2-7; no firm D call. The CDR3 extends over 11 amino acids. Looked up from germline, CDR1 is MDHEN and CDR2 is SYDVKM. V was shortened by 5 bases and J by 2 bases, with 4 bases between the two germline ends. The CDR3 coding sequence is TGTGCCAGCAGTCACCCCTACGAGCAGTACTTC. Amino acids: CASSHPYEQYF. Full variable domain (outside the CDR3, taken from reference TRBV28 and TRBJ2-7): DVKVTQSSRYLVKRTGEKVFLECVQDMDHENMFWYRQDPGLGLRLIYFSYDVKMKEKGDIPEGYSVSREKKERFSLILESASTNQTSMYLCASSHPYEQYFGPGTRLTVT.

This sequence joins TRBV6-1 and TRBJ2-2; either TRBD1 or TRBD2 may fit D (5 bases each). Trimming removed 6 bases from V and 6 bases from J, with 17 bases in between. Germline-derived CDR1 and CDR2 are MNHNS and SASEGT. The CDR3 covers 15 residues. The CDR3 sequence: CASSPMRGAAGELFF. The CDR3 bases are TGTGCCAGCAGCCCCATGAGAGGGGCTGCCGGGGAGCTGTTTTTT.

The CDR3 DNA reads as TGTGCCAGCAGCTTCCCCTGGCGGGCCCGCTCCTACGAGCAGTACTTC. This gives the protein CASSFPWRARSYEQYF. The chain combines TRBV11-2 with TRBJ2-7; possibly TRBD2 for D (5 bases). CDR3 length: 16 amino acids. Germline CDR1 reads SGHAT; CDR2 reads FQNNGV. The V end lost 3 bases, the J end lost 0 bases, and 15 bases lay between the germline ends.

In its sample, this clonotype was seen many times. The J gene is TRBJ1-3, the V gene TRBV12-5; TRBD1 matches at 7 bases. V lost 7 bases, J lost 6 bases, and 6 bases stayed unmatched. Germline CDR1 is LGHNT and CDR2 is FRNRAP. The CDR3 runs to 13 residues. The CDR3: CASVRTGLNTIYF. The CDR3, as DNA: TGTGCTAGTGTTCGGACAGGATTAAACACCATATATTTT.

This chain uses TRBV7-3 with TRBJ2-2, with a tentative D call TRBD1 (5 bases). This CDR3 spans 18 amino acids. Germline CDR1 reads SGHTA; CDR2 reads FQGTGA. V was clipped by 0 bases and J by 6 bases, with 20 bases between them. The CDR3 region is CASSLTLSRALGAGELFF. The CDR3 nucleotides are TGTGCCAGCAGCTTAACCTTGTCCCGTGCCTTAGGGGCCGGGGAGCTGTTTTTT.

This clonotype was recorded many times. The gene calls are TRBV28 and TRBJ2-7, with TRBD1 matching over 7 bases. The germline V gene has CDR1 MDHEN and CDR2 SYDVKM. There are 15 residues in the CDR3. The J segment lost 2 bases and the V segment lost 5 bases, leaving 9 bases of the junction unmatched. Written as DNA, the CDR3 is TGTGCCAGCAGTCTCATCCGGGGACAGCCCTACGAGCAGTACTTC. Its translation is CASSLIRGQPYEQYF.

This clonotype was counted many times. The chain couples TRBV10-3 to TRBJ2-7; maybe TRBD2 (5 bases). In germline, CDR1 is ENHRY, CDR2 SYGVKD. Trimming left V 3 bases short and J 1 base short, with 10 bases between. This CDR3 contains 14 residues. DNA of the CDR3: TGTGCCATCAGTGATGAGGGCGGTTCCTACGAGCAGTACTTC. Protein: CAISDEGGSYEQYF.

In its sample, this clonotype was seen a few times. CDR3 sequence reads: CASSQVGSTNTGELFF. The CDR3 DNA reads TGTGCCAGCAGCCAAGTGGGTAGCACGAACACCGGGGAGCTGTTTTTT. J is TRBJ2-2 and V is TRBV14; unclear D gene. CDR1 is SGHDN, CDR2 FVKESK, per germline. The CDR3 runs 16 residues. V gave up 1 base and J gave up 0 bases, with 9 bases separating them.

The V and J genes are TRBV12-3 or TRBV12-4 and TRBJ1-2, with TRBD1 as a possible D gene (5 bases). V lost 6 bases, J lost 6 bases, and 17 bases lay in between. CDR3 length: 14 amino acids. The CDR3 DNA sequence: TGTGCCAGCAGCCCCCAGGGAGAGACCAATGGCTACACCTTC. Its protein is CASSPQGETNGYTF.

The chain carries TRBV7-9 and TRBJ1-5; tentative D call: TRBD1 (5 bases). Trimming left V 3 bases short and J 3 bases short, with 18 bases between. The CDR3 contains 17 residues. CDR1 and CDR2 from the germline V gene are SEHNR and FQNEAQ (reference sequence). The CDR3 nucleotides read TGTGCCAGCAGCTTCAACGGGACCCTGCCGTCCAATCAGCCCCAGCATTTT. Its protein is CASSFNGTLPSNQPQHF.

Here the CDR3 reads CASGGRELNSPLHF. CDR3 coding DNA: TGTGCCAGCGGGGGCCGGGAACTCAATTCACCCCTCCACTTT. The gene calls are TRBV6-1 and TRBJ1-6; TRBD1 is a possible D gene (6 bases). The V end lost 8 bases, the J end lost 7 bases, and 15 bases lay between the germline ends. CDR3 length: 14 residues. Germline V gene sequence: CDR1 MNHNS, CDR2 SASEGT.

Concerning this clonotype itself: A much larger clone lies one base from this, so it may be a read error. The genes are TRBV7-9 and TRBJ2-7; 7 positions match TRBD2. This CDR3 has 14 amino acids. Germline lookup yields CDR1 SEHNR and CDR2 FQNEAQ (reference sequence). J gave up 5 bases and V 4 bases, and 8 bases lay outside the gene matches. CDR3 sequence: CASSSEGRGDEQYF. CDR3 nucleotide sequence: TGTGCCAGCAGCTCAGAGGGACGGGGGGACGAGCAGTACTTC.

This clonotype was seen a handful of times. The gene calls are TRBV6-1 and TRBJ2-7; D gene unclear. Germline lookup yields CDR1 MNHNS and CDR2 SASEGT. Trimming took off 8 bases at V and 6 bases at J, with 17 bases between the two ends. The CDR3 spans 13 residues. Written as DNA, the CDR3 is TGTGCCAGCCGTCCAGTTAGGTGGGGCGAGCAGTACTTC. Its protein is CASRPVRWGEQYF.

The V and J genes are TRBV27 and TRBJ2-7; 13 positions match TRBD2. The germline gives CDR1 MNHEY, CDR2 SMNVEV (reference sequence). This CDR3 comprises 17 residues. The J segment lost 4 bases and the V segment lost 2 bases, leaving 8 bases of the junction unmatched. As DNA, the CDR3 is TGTGCCAGCAGTTTACTTAGGACTAGCGGGAGTAGTTACGAGCAGTACTTC. It codes for CASSLLRTSGSSYEQYF.

This clonotype was detected ten times or more. The chain has TRBV5-1 and TRBJ2-1; D might be TRBD2 (8 bases). The CDR3 totals 16 residues. Germline lookup yields CDR1 SGHRS and CDR2 YFSETQ. V was shortened by 0 bases and J by 3 bases, with 13 bases between the two germline ends. Written as DNA, the CDR3 is TGCGCCAGCAGCTTGGCAGGGGGGACTAGCTACAATGAGCAGTTCTTC. This translates into CASSLAGGTSYNEQFF.

The CDR3: CASSSITPYEQYF. CDR3 coding DNA: TGTGCCAGCAGCTCCATTACACCTTACGAGCAGTACTTC. The chain uses TRBV5-4 and TRBJ2-7; D remains unclear. V was cut by 3 bases and J by 4 bases, with 11 bases left in between. Germline values: CDR1 SGHNT, CDR2 YYREEE (reference sequence). This CDR3 region has 13 residues.

This clonotype was seen a handful of times. V and J are TRBV4-1 and TRBJ1-1, with D possibly matching TRBD1 (6 bases). The germline V gene has CDR1 MGHRA and CDR2 YSYEKL. The CDR3 consists of 15 residues. Deletions cut 4 bases from V and 1 base from J, with 13 bases between. CDR3 sequence: CASSRGGFGNTEAFF. The CDR3 DNA sequence: TGCGCCAGCAGCCGGGGGGGCTTCGGGAACACTGAAGCTTTCTTT.

Many counts were recorded for this clonotype. This sequence joins TRBV28 and TRBJ1-1, with 7 bases fitting TRBD1. The CDR3 has 15 residues. V lost 6 bases, J lost 0 bases, and 7 bases stayed unmatched. Germline loops: CDR1 MDHEN, CDR2 SYDVKM. CDR3: CASSLPGTVNTEAFF. CDR3 coding DNA: TGTGCCAGCAGCCTGCCCGGGACAGTGAACACTGAAGCTTTCTTT.

In this sample, this clonotype turned up many times. The chain has TRBV7-9 and TRBJ2-1, with D maybe TRBD2 (6 bases). Germline assignment: CDR1 SEHNR and CDR2 FQNEAQ (reference sequence). Trimming removed 5 bases from V and 12 bases from J, with 20 bases in between. The CDR3 totals 14 residues. The CDR3 reads CASSVGTPGVGQFF. In nucleotides, the CDR3 is TGTGCCAGCAGCGTCGGGACTCCCGGTGTTGGGCAGTTCTTC.

Concerning this clonotype itself: A read error may explain this, as a much larger clone is one base away. This sequence joins TRBV12-3 or TRBV12-4 and TRBJ1-5, with D tentatively TRBD1 (5 bases). This CDR3 is 14 amino acids long. The CDR3 nucleotides are TGTGCCAGCAGCAGGGACGGAGTCAATCAGCCCCTGCATTTT. Translating it yields CASSRDGVNQPLHF.

The chain combines TRBV19 with TRBJ2-7, with 10 bases aligning to TRBD1. The CDR3 sequence is 14 residues long. V trimming: 6 bases; J trimming: 3 bases; junction bases outside the gene matches: 5. Germline loops: CDR1 LNHDA, CDR2 SQIVND (reference sequence). The CDR3 coding sequence is TGTGCCAGTAGCCGGACAGGGGGAATCTACGAGCAGTACTTC. Translation gives CASSRTGGIYEQYF.

This clonotype occurred many times. The chain employs TRBV3-1 and TRBJ1-2; tentative D call: TRBD1 (5 bases). This CDR3 contains 15 residues. Trimming cost V 2 bases and J 2 bases, with 12 bases left between them. CDR1 and CDR2 from the germline V gene are LGHDT and YNNKEL (reference sequence). The CDR3 region has the DNA TGTGCCAGCAGCCAATCGGAAGGGGCAAACTATGGCTACACCTTC. It specifies CASSQSEGANYGYTF.

There are many counts of this clonotype. The rearrangement uses TRBV30 and TRBJ2-7, with unresolved D. The germline V gene has CDR1 GTSNPN and CDR2 SVGIG (reference sequence). Trimming left V 2 bases short and J 4 bases short, with 6 bases between. The CDR3 runs 11 residues. The CDR3 region has the DNA TGTGCCTGGAGTCCCGGTTACGAGCAGTACTTC. It translates to CAWSPGYEQYF.

The gene calls are TRBV7-3 and TRBJ2-2; D is ambiguous. The CDR3 length is 14 residues. Germline V lookup: CDR1 SGHTA, CDR2 FQGTGA. V was cut by 5 bases and J by 2 bases, with 9 bases left in between. As DNA, the CDR3 is TGTGCCAGCAGCCGCGGATCCAACACCGGGGAGCTGTTTTTT. Translating it yields CASSRGSNTGELFF.

This clonotype came up many times. The chain recombines TRBV30 with TRBJ1-5; D is ambiguous. V was cut by 2 bases and J by 6 bases, with 11 bases left in between. The length of the CDR3 is 13 residues. Germline CDR1 reads GTSNPN; CDR2 reads SVGIG (reference sequence). The CDR3 nucleotides read TGTGCCTGGAGTAACGGGGATGGTCAGCCCCAGCATTTT. This encodes CAWSNGDGQPQHF.